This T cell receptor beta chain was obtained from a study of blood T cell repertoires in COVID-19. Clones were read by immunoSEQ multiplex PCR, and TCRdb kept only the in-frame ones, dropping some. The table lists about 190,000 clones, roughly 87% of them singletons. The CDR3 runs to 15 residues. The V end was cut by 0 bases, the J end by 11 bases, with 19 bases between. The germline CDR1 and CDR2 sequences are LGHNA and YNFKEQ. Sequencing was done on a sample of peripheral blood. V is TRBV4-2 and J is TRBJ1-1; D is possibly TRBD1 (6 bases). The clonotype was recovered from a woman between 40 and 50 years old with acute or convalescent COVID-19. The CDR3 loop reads CASSQDFTGGAGAFF. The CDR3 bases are TGTGCCAGCAGCCAAGATTTCACGGGGGGCGCCGGGGCTTTCTTT.